This T cell receptor (beta chain) was captured by sequencing in a study of identical twins. Points on this clonotype: With a much larger clone just one base away, this may be a read error. The conserved phenylalanine or tryptophan is not found at the CDR3 terminus, so this likely reflects a read error.

This CDR3 is built from 15 residues. Germline-derived CDR1 and CDR2 are MDHEN and SYDVKM. V shed 7 bases, J shed 0 bases, and the junction held 8 bases outside the gene matches. In TCRdb, the 5' RACE reads were re-called with MiXCR into one record per CDR3 protein. The sample shows 500,000 or so distinct CDR3 sequences, 12% to 15% of them seen only once. This sample was shared with a second study, whose subject was yellow fever vaccine responses in identical twins.

Sequencing was done on a sample of CD4+ T cells sorted from blood. The source is a woman aged 18-29 years in good health. J is TRBJ2-7 and V is TRBV28; 8 bases agree with TRBD1. The CDR3 sequence is CASIDSDRASYEQYL. In DNA form, the CDR3 reads TGTGCCAGCATCGATTCGGACAGGGCCTCCTACGAGCAGTACTTA.